This is a list of T cell receptor beta chains from one sample in a study of blood T cell repertoires in COVID-19. Repertoires were generated with immunoSEQ multiplex PCR, while TCRdb's copy carries only in-frame clones and drops some. The sample records about 250,000 clones, 88% being singletons. Sample: PBMCs or T cells enriched from blood (not recorded which). The receptors were sampled from a woman between 50 and 59 years old who had recovered from COVID-19. The CDR3 runs from the conserved cysteine through the conserved F or W. The D gene is left open where the match is weak. Size is stated for part of the rows, as once, few or many counts, or as a class when the clone is expanded.

cdr3_nt: TGTGCCAGCTCGTTAATCGTACAGCCCAACGACTCTGGAAACACCATATATTTT
cdr3_aa: CASSLIVQPNDSGNTIYF
j_call: TRBJ1-3
d_call: -
v_call: TRBV18
clone_size: -

cdr3_nt: TGTGCCAGCAGTCGCAGCAACGTCGGGACTCCCAGAGAGCAGTTCTTC
cdr3_aa: CASSRSNVGTPREQFF
j_call: TRBJ2-1
d_call: -
v_call: TRBV27
clone_size: few

cdr3_nt: TGTGCCTGGGATCAGGGGTGGTATTCACCCCTCCACTTT
cdr3_aa: CAWDQGWYSPLHF
j_call: TRBJ1-6
d_call: -
v_call: TRBV30
clone_size: -

cdr3_nt: TGTGCCAGCAGCAGGGGACAGGAGAACTACGAGCAGTACTTC
cdr3_aa: CASSRGQENYEQYF
j_call: TRBJ2-7
d_call: TRBD1
v_call: TRBV5-4
clone_size: -

cdr3_nt: TGTGCCAGCAGTTGGGGGGGCACGGCGAATGGCTACACCTTC
cdr3_aa: CASSWGGTANGYTF
j_call: TRBJ1-2
d_call: -
v_call: TRBV6-5
clone_size: -

cdr3_nt: TGTGCCAGCAGTGATTATGGACTAGCGGGGATGGAGCTGTTTTTT
cdr3_aa: CASSDYGLAGMELFF
j_call: TRBJ2-2
d_call: TRBD2
v_call: TRBV6-1
clone_size: -

cdr3_nt: TGTGCCAGCAGCGACCCGAGGGACAGGTTTGGAAACACCATATATTTT
cdr3_aa: CASSDPRDRFGNTIYF
j_call: TRBJ1-3
d_call: TRBD1
v_call: TRBV13
clone_size: -

cdr3_nt: TGTGCCAGCAGCTTAATGACAGTGGAGGGCTACACCTTC
cdr3_aa: CASSLMTVEGYTF
j_call: TRBJ1-2
d_call: -
v_call: TRBV7-9
clone_size: few

cdr3_nt: TGTGCCAGCAGCATAAGCGGTCTTACGCAGTATTTT
cdr3_aa: CASSISGLTQYF
j_call: TRBJ2-3
d_call: -
v_call: TRBV12-3/TRBV12-4
clone_size: -

cdr3_nt: TGTGCCAGCAGCGTGCAGGGCCCAGATACGCAGTATTTT
cdr3_aa: CASSVQGPDTQYF
j_call: TRBJ2-3
d_call: -
v_call: TRBV9
clone_size: -

cdr3_nt: TGTGCCAGCAGCCGGACTAGCGGGAGGGCCGATGAGCAGTTCTTC
cdr3_aa: CASSRTSGRADEQFF
j_call: TRBJ2-1
d_call: TRBD2
v_call: TRBV7-3
clone_size: -

cdr3_nt: TGTGCCAGCAGTTTACTCAATCAGCCCCAGCATTTT
cdr3_aa: CASSLLNQPQHF
j_call: TRBJ1-5
d_call: -
v_call: TRBV27
clone_size: once

cdr3_nt: TGTGCCAGCAGCCTTAGACCGGGACATCCCCTGCCCATGAACACTGAAGCTTTCTTT
cdr3_aa: CASSLRPGHPLPMNTEAFF
j_call: TRBJ1-1
d_call: -
v_call: TRBV3-1/TRBV3-2
clone_size: -

cdr3_nt: TGCGCCAGCAGCCAAGGGGCGGGAGGGCCCCAAGAGACCCAGTACTTC
cdr3_aa: CASSQGAGGPQETQYF
j_call: TRBJ2-5
d_call: TRBD2
v_call: TRBV4-3
clone_size: -

cdr3_nt: TGTGCCAGTAGCACCGAAGGGGGAAATCAGCCCCAGCATTTT
cdr3_aa: CASSTEGGNQPQHF
j_call: TRBJ1-5
d_call: -
v_call: TRBV19
clone_size: -

cdr3_nt: TGTGCCAGCAGCCCCCAGACAGGGAACACTGAAGCTTTCTTT
cdr3_aa: CASSPQTGNTEAFF
j_call: TRBJ1-1
d_call: -
v_call: TRBV7-9
clone_size: -

cdr3_nt: TGTGCCACCAGTGATTCCGAAGCGGGACTCACAGATACGCAGTATTTT
cdr3_aa: CATSDSEAGLTDTQYF
j_call: TRBJ2-3
d_call: TRBD2
v_call: TRBV24-1
clone_size: -

cdr3_nt: TGTGCCAGCAGATCCCCCCGGGGGGGCCCGAGCAATCAGCCCCAGCATTTT
cdr3_aa: CASRSPRGGPSNQPQHF
j_call: TRBJ1-5
d_call: -
v_call: TRBV28
clone_size: -

cdr3_nt: TGCGCCAGCAGCGAAGGGCAGGGATATGGCTACACCTTC
cdr3_aa: CASSEGQGYGYTF
j_call: TRBJ1-2
d_call: -
v_call: TRBV4-3
clone_size: -

cdr3_nt: TGTGCCAGCAGTTTGGACAGGAGACTTAATGAAAAACTGTTTTTT
cdr3_aa: CASSLDRRLNEKLFF
j_call: TRBJ1-4
d_call: TRBD1
v_call: TRBV6-5
clone_size: -

cdr3_nt: TGTGCCAGCAGTTTACGCAGGCCTCTCGACACCTTC
cdr3_aa: CASSLRRPLDTF
j_call: TRBJ1-2
d_call: -
v_call: TRBV28
clone_size: -

cdr3_nt: TGTGCCAGCAGTTCCGGCAGGGGGTTATCCTACGAGCAGTACTTC
cdr3_aa: CASSSGRGLSYEQYF
j_call: TRBJ2-7
d_call: TRBD1
v_call: TRBV6-5
clone_size: -

cdr3_nt: TGTGCCAGCAGCACTGGGGAGACGTACACTGAAGCTTTCTTT
cdr3_aa: CASSTGETYTEAFF
j_call: TRBJ1-1
d_call: -
v_call: TRBV9
clone_size: -

cdr3_nt: TGTGCCAGCAGCCGGGCGGCTAGCGGTAAGGATGAGCAGTTCTTC
cdr3_aa: CASSRAASGKDEQFF
j_call: TRBJ2-1
d_call: TRBD2
v_call: TRBV11-2
clone_size: -

cdr3_nt: TGTGCCAGCAGGAGTGGGAGGGACGCCTACAATGAGCAGTTCTTC
cdr3_aa: CASRSGRDAYNEQFF
j_call: TRBJ2-1
d_call: TRBD2
v_call: TRBV27
clone_size: -

cdr3_nt: TGTGCCAGCAGTTCCCACCGGACTAGCGGGAATATATACGAGCAGTACTTC
cdr3_aa: CASSSHRTSGNIYEQYF
j_call: TRBJ2-7
d_call: TRBD2
v_call: TRBV28
clone_size: once

cdr3_nt: TGTGCCAGCAGCAAAGGAGTCGTCACACAGCATATCGCCAAAAACATTCAGTACTTC
cdr3_aa: CASSKGVVTQHIAKNIQYF
j_call: TRBJ2-4
d_call: -
v_call: TRBV21-1
clone_size: -

cdr3_nt: TGTGCCAGCAGTTACTCCCGCGAGGGCTACACCTTC
cdr3_aa: CASSYSREGYTF
j_call: TRBJ1-2
d_call: -
v_call: TRBV6-2/TRBV6-3
clone_size: -

cdr3_nt: TGTGCCAGCAGCAATGGTGGGGCCCTAGAAGCTTTCTTT
cdr3_aa: CASSNGGALEAFF
j_call: TRBJ1-1
d_call: -
v_call: TRBV7-3
clone_size: -

cdr3_nt: TGCGCCAGCAGTGAGCAGGGCTCCGGAGAGACCCAGTACTTC
cdr3_aa: CASSEQGSGETQYF
j_call: TRBJ2-5
d_call: -
v_call: TRBV10-1
clone_size: -

cdr3_nt: TGTGCCAGTATGACTTCCCCGGGCCAAGCGGGCGGGGCCAACGTCCTGACTTTC
cdr3_aa: CASMTSPGQAGGANVLTF
j_call: TRBJ2-6
d_call: -
v_call: TRBV28
clone_size: -

cdr3_nt: TGTGCCAGCTCACCCGGGTCAACGGGTCGTAACACTGAAGCTTTCTTT
cdr3_aa: CASSPGSTGRNTEAFF
j_call: TRBJ1-1
d_call: -
v_call: TRBV18
clone_size: -

cdr3_nt: TGTGCCAGCAGTTCTGGCCAGGGGGCGCGTCCTTCCCTCCACTTT
cdr3_aa: CASSSGQGARPSLHF
j_call: TRBJ1-6
d_call: TRBD1
v_call: TRBV6-2/TRBV6-3
clone_size: -

cdr3_nt: TGCGCCAGCAGCCTTAGCGGGGGGGCTTACGAGCAGTACTTC
cdr3_aa: CASSLSGGAYEQYF
j_call: TRBJ2-7
d_call: TRBD2
v_call: TRBV5-1
clone_size: -

cdr3_nt: TGTGCCAGCAGCGATAGCGGGGGGCAGTACTTC
cdr3_aa: CASSDSGGQYF
j_call: TRBJ2-7
d_call: TRBD2
v_call: TRBV11-1
clone_size: -

cdr3_nt: TGTGCCAGCTCACCGGGCCCCGGAGGTGGTGAAGCTTTCTTT
cdr3_aa: CASSPGPGGGEAFF
j_call: TRBJ1-1
d_call: -
v_call: TRBV18
clone_size: -

cdr3_nt: TGTGCCAGTAAAGGGACAGGGGGCTCCGGGGAGCTGTTTTTT
cdr3_aa: CASKGTGGSGELFF
j_call: TRBJ2-2
d_call: TRBD1
v_call: TRBV6-4
clone_size: -

cdr3_nt: TGTGCCAGCAGCCCGAGCTTGAACACCGGGGAGCTGTTTTTT
cdr3_aa: CASSPSLNTGELFF
j_call: TRBJ2-2
d_call: -
v_call: TRBV14
clone_size: -

cdr3_nt: TGTGCCAGCAGTGAGTCGACAGCCAGCTCCTACAATGAGCAGTTCTTC
cdr3_aa: CASSESTASSYNEQFF
j_call: TRBJ2-1
d_call: -
v_call: TRBV2
clone_size: -

cdr3_nt: TGCGCCAGCAGCTTGAGTCGCGGGACAGCGAACACTGAAGCTTTCTTT
cdr3_aa: CASSLSRGTANTEAFF
j_call: TRBJ1-1
d_call: TRBD1
v_call: TRBV5-1
clone_size: -

cdr3_nt: TGCGCCAGCAGCCAAGAATGGAGGGTGGATAATTCACCCCTCCACTTT
cdr3_aa: CASSQEWRVDNSPLHF
j_call: TRBJ1-6
d_call: -
v_call: TRBV4-1
clone_size: -